Reported below is one TCR beta chain. What it recognizes is unknown. The CDR3 has 16 residues. Trimming stripped 4 bases from V and 3 bases from J, with 17 bases between. CDR1 is SGHRS and CDR2 is YFSETQ in the germline V gene. This entry belongs to a study of somatic mutations in cytotoxic T cells in rheumatoid arthritis. Across the study: Patient blood (around 30 ml EDTA) was collected right after diagnosis, preceding any treatment. Whole-study findings and limits: The largest CD8+ clone made up over 20% of CD8+ cells in 8 of 65 patients.

Produced via immunoSEQ multiplex PCR; TCRdb's table is partial and in-frame only. This table holds roughly 32,000 clones, around 83% found once. The chain joins TRBV5-1 to TRBJ2-1; a weak D match, TRBD2 (6 bases). The sample consisted of CD8+ T cells sorted from blood. The TCR originated in an adult with rheumatoid arthritis. The DNA of the CDR3 is TGCGCCAGCAGCCCGACTACGGGACTGATCTACAATGAGCAGTTCTTC. Translating gives CASSPTTGLIYNEQFF. Looking up the rest from reference TRBV5-1 and TRBJ2-1 gives the full variable domain: KAGVTQTPRYLIKTRGQQVTLSCSPISGHRSVSWYQQTPGQGLQFLFEYFSETQRNKGNFPGRFSGRQFSNSRSEMNVSTLELGDSALYLCASSPTTGLIYNEQFFGPGTRLTVL.